Listed below are T cell receptor beta chains from one sample, sequenced in a study of identical twins. MiXCR, run by TCRdb on the 5' RACE reads, gives a single entry per CDR3 protein. Here the sample spans some 790,000 distinct CDR3 sequences, around a sixth being singletons. These records were also assigned to another study, of T cells expressing NK-cell markers.

The sample consisted of PBMCs. These receptors came from a woman aged 18-35 years in good health. Each CDR3 is given with its conserved first and last residue. The D gene is left open where the match is weak. Clone size is stated in some rows and not others, as once, few, many or a class when expanded.

size	V	D	J	DNA	CDR3
few	TRBV5-1	.	TRBJ2-7	TGCGCCAGCAGCTTGGGAGGGGAACCCTACGAGCAGTACTTC	CASSLGGEPYEQYF
few	TRBV6-1	TRBD2	TRBJ2-1	TGTGCCAGCAGAGCGGGGGGGGGGTCCTACAATGAGCAGTTCTTC	CASRAGGGSYNEQFF
.	TRBV5-1	.	TRBJ2-1	TGCGCCAGCAGCCGCAACGGGGATGAGCAGTTCTTC	CASSRNGDEQFF
many	TRBV12-3/TRBV12-4	.	TRBJ2-5	TGTGCCAGCAGTTTCTCTAGTGGTCCCCAAGAGACCCAGTACTTC	CASSFSSGPQETQYF
.	TRBV10-3	.	TRBJ2-5	TGTGCCGCGCGAAGGGACTCAGAGACCCAGTACTTC	CAARRDSETQYF
.	TRBV5-1	TRBD1	TRBJ2-5	TGCGCCAGCAGCTTGGTGGCCGGGACAGGGGAAGAGACCCAGTACTTC	CASSLVAGTGEETQYF
few	TRBV20-1	TRBD2	TRBJ2-3	TGCAGTGCTTCAAGGACTAGCGGGGGGGCCCCAGATACGCAGTATTTT	CSASRTSGGAPDTQYF
.	TRBV7-8	.	TRBJ2-3	TGTGCCAGCAGCTTAGGGCGCACCCGGGGCACAGATACGCAGTATTTT	CASSLGRTRGTDTQYF
.	TRBV11-2	.	TRBJ2-7	TGTGCCAGCAGGACAGGGAGGGGGGACCCATCCTACGAGCAGTACTTC	CASRTGRGDPSYEQYF
few	TRBV11-2	TRBD1	TRBJ2-7	TGTGCCAGCAGCTCCGAATTGGCAGGGGGCCACGAGCAGTACTTC	CASSSELAGGHEQYF
.	TRBV11-2	.	TRBJ1-2	TGTGCCAGCAGCTTAGGGTTACTGGGCTATGGCTACACCTTC	CASSLGLLGYGYTF
few	TRBV2	.	TRBJ1-1	TGTGCCAGCAGAAGTAGGGGGGGCACTGAAGCTTTCTTT	CASRSRGGTEAFF
many	TRBV7-2	TRBD2	TRBJ2-1	TGTGCCAGCAGCTTAATTAGCGGGAGGGCCGCACATGAGCAGTTCTTC	CASSLISGRAAHEQFF
few	TRBV7-9	.	TRBJ1-5	TGTGCCAGCAGCCCGCCCGGGCAGCACAATCAGCCCCAGCATTTT	CASSPPGQHNQPQHF
.	TRBV7-2	.	TRBJ2-1	TGTGCCAGCAGCTTTGTCCAAAGGGAGCAGTTCTTC	CASSFVQREQFF
.	TRBV2	.	TRBJ2-1	TGTGCCAGCATTCGAGCAACTCACAACAATGAGCAGTTCTTC	CASIRATHNNEQFF
few	TRBV5-5	.	TRBJ1-6	TGTGCCAGCAGCCTCCTGAGAGCCCCCCTCCACTTT	CASSLLRAPLHF
.	TRBV29-1	.	TRBJ2-1	TGCAGCGCCCCTTCCTTAGCGGTCAACTCCTACAATGAGCAGTTCTTC	CSAPSLAVNSYNEQFF
.	TRBV5-1	.	TRBJ2-1	TGCGCCAGCAGCGCCGAGCTGTCCGGCTCCTACAATGAGCAGTTCTTC	CASSAELSGSYNEQFF
once	TRBV29-1	TRBD2	TRBJ2-3	TGCAGCGTTGATGGGACTAGCGGGAAAGGCGGGACAGATACGCAGTATTTT	CSVDGTSGKGGTDTQYF
few	TRBV5-1	.	TRBJ2-2	TGCGCCAGCAGGGCGACAGGCACCGGGGAGCTGTTTTTT	CASRATGTGELFF
.	TRBV19	.	TRBJ2-2	TGTGCCAGTACACTACGCTGGGGGAGCACCGGGGAGCTGTTTTTT	CASTLRWGSTGELFF
many	TRBV9	.	TRBJ1-2	TGTGCCAGCAGCCCCGGTCCCTATGGCTACACCTTC	CASSPGPYGYTF
.	TRBV5-1	.	TRBJ2-1	TGCGCCAGCAGGAGCAGGACAACCAATGAGCAGTTCTTC	CASRSRTTNEQFF
many	TRBV20-1	.	TRBJ1-1	TGCAGTGCCCGAGAAGGGGCGAAAGCTTTCTTT	CSAREGAKAFF